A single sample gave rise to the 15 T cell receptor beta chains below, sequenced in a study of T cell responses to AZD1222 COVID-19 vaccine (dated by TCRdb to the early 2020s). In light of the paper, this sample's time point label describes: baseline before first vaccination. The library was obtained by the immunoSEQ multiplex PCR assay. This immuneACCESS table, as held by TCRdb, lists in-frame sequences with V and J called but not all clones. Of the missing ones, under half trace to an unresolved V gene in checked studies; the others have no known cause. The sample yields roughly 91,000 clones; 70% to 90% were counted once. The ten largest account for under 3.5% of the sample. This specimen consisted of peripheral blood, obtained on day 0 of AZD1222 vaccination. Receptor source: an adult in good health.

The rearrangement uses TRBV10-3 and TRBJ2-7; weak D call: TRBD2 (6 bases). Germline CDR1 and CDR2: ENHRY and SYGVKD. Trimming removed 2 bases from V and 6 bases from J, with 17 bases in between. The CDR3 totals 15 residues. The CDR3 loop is CAISETRLDSGEQYF. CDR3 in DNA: TGTGCCATCAGTGAGACACGACTAGATTCAGGCGAGCAGTACTTC.

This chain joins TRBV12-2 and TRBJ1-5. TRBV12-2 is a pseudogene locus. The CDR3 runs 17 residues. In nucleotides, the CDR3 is TGTGCAAGTCGCTTAGAGTCGGATGGGATCTCCAATCAGCCCCAGCATTTT. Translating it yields CASRLESDGISNQPQHF.

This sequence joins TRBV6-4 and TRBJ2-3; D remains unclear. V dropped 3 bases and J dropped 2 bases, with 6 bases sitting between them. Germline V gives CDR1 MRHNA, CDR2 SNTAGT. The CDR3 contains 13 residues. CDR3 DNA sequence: TGTGCCAGCAGTGAGACCCACACAGATACGCAGTATTTT. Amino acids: CASSETHTDTQYF.

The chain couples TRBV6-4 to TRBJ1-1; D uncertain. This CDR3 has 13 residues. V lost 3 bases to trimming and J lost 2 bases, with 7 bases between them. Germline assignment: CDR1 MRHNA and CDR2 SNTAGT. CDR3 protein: CASSEGINTEAFF. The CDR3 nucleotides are TGTGCCAGCAGTGAAGGGATTAACACTGAAGCTTTCTTT.

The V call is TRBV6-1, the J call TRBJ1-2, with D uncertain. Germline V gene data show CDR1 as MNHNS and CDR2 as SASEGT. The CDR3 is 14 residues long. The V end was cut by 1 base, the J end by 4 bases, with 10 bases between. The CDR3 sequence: CASSEEGYRYGYTF. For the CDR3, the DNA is TGTGCCAGCAGTGAAGAAGGGTACCGCTATGGCTACACCTTC.

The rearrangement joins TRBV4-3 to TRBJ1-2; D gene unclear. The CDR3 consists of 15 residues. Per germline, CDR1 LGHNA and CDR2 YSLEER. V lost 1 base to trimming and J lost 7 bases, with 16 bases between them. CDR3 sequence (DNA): TGCGCCAGCAGCCAAGTTAGGTCCTCAGACTTTGGCTACACCTTC. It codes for CASSQVRSSDFGYTF.

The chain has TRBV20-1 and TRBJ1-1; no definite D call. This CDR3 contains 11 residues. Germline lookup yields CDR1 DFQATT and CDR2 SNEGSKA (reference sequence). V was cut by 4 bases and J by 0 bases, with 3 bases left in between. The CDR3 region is CSAIMNTEAFF. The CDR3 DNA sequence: TGCAGTGCTATCATGAACACTGAAGCTTTCTTT.

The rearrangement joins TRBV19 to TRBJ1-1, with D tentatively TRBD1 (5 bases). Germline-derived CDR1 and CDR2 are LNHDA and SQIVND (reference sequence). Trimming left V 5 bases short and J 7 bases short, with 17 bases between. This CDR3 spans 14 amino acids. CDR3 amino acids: CASSRLGEWGEAFF. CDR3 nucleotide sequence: TGTGCCAGTAGTCGCTTGGGGGAATGGGGTGAAGCTTTCTTT.

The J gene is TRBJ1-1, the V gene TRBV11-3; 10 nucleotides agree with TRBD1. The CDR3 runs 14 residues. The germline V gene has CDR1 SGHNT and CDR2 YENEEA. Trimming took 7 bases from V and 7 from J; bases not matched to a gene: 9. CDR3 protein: CASNLGTGAFEAFF. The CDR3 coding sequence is TGTGCCAGCAATCTTGGGACAGGGGCTTTTGAAGCTTTCTTT.

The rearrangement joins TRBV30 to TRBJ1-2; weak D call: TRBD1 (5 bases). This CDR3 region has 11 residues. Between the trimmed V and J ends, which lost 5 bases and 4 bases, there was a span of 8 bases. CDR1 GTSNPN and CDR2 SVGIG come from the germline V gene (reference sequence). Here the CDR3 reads CAWDRLYGYTF. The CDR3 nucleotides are TGTGCCTGGGACAGACTCTATGGCTACACCTTC.

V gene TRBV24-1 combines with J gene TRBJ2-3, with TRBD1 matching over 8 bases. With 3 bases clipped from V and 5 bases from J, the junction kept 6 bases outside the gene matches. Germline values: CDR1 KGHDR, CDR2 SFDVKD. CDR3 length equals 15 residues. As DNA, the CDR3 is TGTGCCACCAGTGATCAGGGGGCGTACGGAGATACGCAGTATTTT. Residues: CATSDQGAYGDTQYF.

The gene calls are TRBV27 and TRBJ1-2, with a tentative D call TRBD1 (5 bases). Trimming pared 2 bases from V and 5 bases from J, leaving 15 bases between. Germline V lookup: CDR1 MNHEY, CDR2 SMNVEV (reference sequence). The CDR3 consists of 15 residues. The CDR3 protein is CASSLIAAGGYGYTF. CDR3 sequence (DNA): TGTGCCAGCAGTTTAATCGCAGCTGGGGGGTATGGCTACACCTTC.

This chain's CDR3 is CASLLGVPETQYF. As DNA, the CDR3 is TGTGCCAGCCTCCTGGGGGTTCCAGAGACCCAGTACTTC. The rearrangement joins TRBV6-5 to TRBJ2-5, with D possibly called TRBD1 or TRBD2 (5 bases each). Deletions cut 8 bases from V and 4 bases from J, with 14 bases between. The CDR3 spans 13 residues. CDR1 and CDR2 (germline): MNHEY, SVGAGI.

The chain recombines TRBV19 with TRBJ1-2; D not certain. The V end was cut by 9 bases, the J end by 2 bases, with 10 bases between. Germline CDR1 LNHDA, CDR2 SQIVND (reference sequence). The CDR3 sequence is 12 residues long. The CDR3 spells CASGGTNYGYTF. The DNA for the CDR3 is TGTGCCAGCGGCGGCACCAACTATGGCTACACCTTC.

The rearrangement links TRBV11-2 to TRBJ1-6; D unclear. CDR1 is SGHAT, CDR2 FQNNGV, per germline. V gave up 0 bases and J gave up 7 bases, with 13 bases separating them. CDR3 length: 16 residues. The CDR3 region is CASSLDPGRRNSPLHF. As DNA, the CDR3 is TGTGCCAGCAGCTTAGATCCCGGACGGAGGAATTCACCCCTCCACTTT.